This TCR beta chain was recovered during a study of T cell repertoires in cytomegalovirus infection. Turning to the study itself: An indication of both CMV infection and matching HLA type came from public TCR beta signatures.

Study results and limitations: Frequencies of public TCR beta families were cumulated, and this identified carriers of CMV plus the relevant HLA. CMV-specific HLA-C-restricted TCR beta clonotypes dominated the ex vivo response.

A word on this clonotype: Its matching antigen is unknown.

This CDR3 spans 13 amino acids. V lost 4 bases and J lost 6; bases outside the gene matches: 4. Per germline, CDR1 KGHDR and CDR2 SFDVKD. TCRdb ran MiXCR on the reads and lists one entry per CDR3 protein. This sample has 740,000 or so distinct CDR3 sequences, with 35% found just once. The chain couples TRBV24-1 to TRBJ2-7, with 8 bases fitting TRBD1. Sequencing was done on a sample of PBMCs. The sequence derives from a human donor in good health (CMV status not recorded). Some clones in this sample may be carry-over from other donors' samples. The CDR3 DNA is TGTGCCACCAGTGACCCCGGGACAGGCGAGCAGTACTTC. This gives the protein CATSDPGTGEQYF.